The 26 T cell receptor beta chains below all came from one sample that was sequenced in a study of blood T cell repertoires in COVID-19. The protocol was immunoSEQ multiplex PCR, while the TCRdb copy is restricted to in-frame clones and leaves out a portion. The data show some 33,000 clones, about 89% seen once. Sequencing input: peripheral blood. The receptors stem from a human donor in a cohort sampled during active COVID-19.

CDR3 DNA sequence: TGTGCCAGCTCCCGGGGACTATCAGATACGCAGTATTTT. Residues: CASSRGLSDTQYF. The chain carries TRBV18 and TRBJ2-3; 7 bases match TRBD2. There are 13 residues in the CDR3. V gave up 6 bases and J gave up 4 bases; unmatched junction bases: 4. Germline V CDR1 and CDR2: KGHSH, LQKENI.

V is TRBV19 and J is TRBJ1-5, with TRBD1 matching over 7 bases. From germline, CDR1 is LNHDA and CDR2 SQIVND (reference sequence). After removal of 11 bases from V and 3 bases from J, the junction contained 19 bases not matched to a gene. The CDR3 sequence is 17 residues long. CDR3 loop: CAVGDRVYPPHNQPQHF. CDR3 nucleotides: TGTGCCGTGGGTGACAGGGTGTACCCACCCCACAATCAGCCCCAGCATTTT.

The CDR3 is CASSSAGDEQFF. CDR3 DNA: TGTGCCAGCAGCTCAGCCGGTGATGAGCAGTTCTTC. The chain has TRBV7-6 and TRBJ2-1; no firm D call. From germline, CDR1 is SGHVS and CDR2 FNYEAQ. This CDR3 contains 12 residues. Trimming shortened V by 4 bases and J by 8 bases, and 9 bases separated the two germline ends.

The rearrangement joins TRBV6-1 to TRBJ1-2; 8 bases map to TRBD1. Per the germline V gene, CDR1 is MNHNS and CDR2 is SASEGT. The CDR3 runs to 14 residues. The ends lost 1 base at V and 7 bases at J; junction bases unmatched: 5. CDR3 loop: CASSEEAGGSGYTF. The CDR3 DNA is TGTGCCAGCAGTGAAGAGGCAGGGGGCTCTGGCTACACCTTC.

V usage is TRBV7-9 and J usage is TRBJ1-4; D gene unclear. Between the trimmed V and J ends, which lost 10 bases and 3 bases, there was a span of 6 bases. The CDR3 spans 11 residues. CDR1 is SEHNR, CDR2 FQNEAQ, per germline (reference sequence). The CDR3 sequence: CATPSNEKLFF. For the CDR3, the DNA is TGTGCCACCCCCTCTAATGAAAAACTGTTTTTT.

The gene calls are TRBV6-5 and TRBJ2-7, with 7 bases matching TRBD1. This CDR3 is built from 13 residues. Germline trimming cut 10 bases from V and 2 bases from J; bases unmatched to any gene: 8. Germline values: CDR1 MNHEY, CDR2 SVGAGI. In nucleotides, the CDR3 is TGTGCCATTAACGCCGGGACAGCCTACGAGCAGTACGTC. Protein: CAINAGTAYEQYV.

The rearrangement uses TRBV11-3 and TRBJ2-1; possibly TRBD1 for D (6 bases). Between the trimmed V and J ends, which lost 1 base and 13 bases, there was a span of 23 bases. The CDR3 runs to 16 residues. CDR1 SGHNT and CDR2 YENEEA come from the germline V gene. Here the CDR3 DNA reads TGTGCCAGCAGCTTAGCGACAGGCTCAGGGCCTAAAGGTCAGTTCTTC. Amino acids: CASSLATGSGPKGQFF.

The chain joins TRBV19 to TRBJ2-3; 13 nucleotides line up with TRBD2. Germline-derived CDR1 and CDR2 are LNHDA and SQIVND (reference sequence). Trimming removed 7 bases from V and 1 base from J; junction bases left unmatched: 5. The CDR3 has 16 amino acids. The CDR3 loop reads CASISGTSGGTDTQYF. DNA of the CDR3: TGTGCCAGTATCTCAGGGACTAGCGGGGGCACAGATACGCAGTATTTT.

J is TRBJ1-1 and V is TRBV7-9; no reliable D call. Germline lookup yields CDR1 SEHNR and CDR2 FQNEAQ (reference sequence). V gave up 0 bases and J gave up 1 base, with 3 bases separating them. CDR3 length: 13 amino acids. Here the CDR3 DNA reads TGTGCCAGCAGCTTAGCTAGGAACACTGAAGCTTTCTTT. This sequence encodes CASSLARNTEAFF.

The rearrangement joins TRBV4-1 to TRBJ2-2; D unresolved. Germline CDR1 is MGHRA and CDR2 is YSYEKL. The CDR3 sequence is 14 residues long. The germline V and J ends were trimmed by 4 bases and 2 bases, with 8 bases remaining between them. The CDR3 region is CASSLSTNTGELFF. The CDR3 DNA follows: TGCGCCAGCAGCCTCTCGACTAACACCGGGGAGCTGTTTTTT.

This chain links TRBV2 with TRBJ1-2; D not certain. V lost 7 bases and J lost 8, with 17 bases in between. Germline-derived CDR1 and CDR2 are SNHLY and FYNNEI. The CDR3 extends over 13 amino acids. CDR3 DNA sequence: TGTGCCAGCATGCGGTCAGACGTGAAGGGCTACACCTTC. Its translation is CASMRSDVKGYTF.

This clone came up once. The J gene is TRBJ1-4, the V gene TRBV10-3, with D perhaps matching TRBD1 (5 bases). Germline V gives CDR1 ENHRY, CDR2 SYGVKD. The CDR3 is 13 residues long. Trimming shortened V by 8 bases and J by 5 bases, and 12 bases separated the two germline ends. CDR3 loop: CAIAGNLNEKLFF. The CDR3 DNA reads TGTGCCATCGCAGGGAACCTCAATGAAAAACTGTTTTTT.

The J gene is TRBJ1-3, the V gene TRBV18; 7 nucleotides agree with TRBD1. Germline CDR1 KGHSH, CDR2 LQKENI. J was trimmed by 4 bases and V by 2 bases; bases with no gene match: 8. The CDR3 loop spans 16 amino acids. The CDR3 coding sequence is TGTGCCAGCTCACCAGTTTCGGCAGGGGGAGGAAACACCATATATTTT. Its protein is CASSPVSAGGGNTIYF.

The CDR3: CASRRTSGNTKQYV. The CDR3 coding sequence is TGTGCCAGCAGGCGGACTAGCGGGAATACGAAGCAGTACGTC. J is TRBJ2-7 and V is TRBV6-4, with 12 nucleotides matching TRBD2. J lost 8 bases, V lost 6 bases, and 8 bases had no gene match. This CDR3 is built from 14 residues. CDR1 is MRHNA and CDR2 is SNTAGT in the germline V gene.

As DNA, the CDR3 is TGTGCCAGCAGTCCGGACTGGCTGGGCTACACCTTC. This codes for CASSPDWLGYTF. This chain connects TRBV12-3 or TRBV12-4 to TRBJ1-2, with D hard to call. Deletions cut 5 bases from V and 8 bases from J, with 12 bases between. CDR3 length: 12 amino acids.

The genes are TRBV2 and TRBJ1-6, with D tentatively TRBD1 (6 bases). The CDR3 has 15 residues. Germline CDR1 is SNHLY and CDR2 is FYNNEI. The V end was cut by 2 bases, the J end by 4 bases, with 9 bases between. DNA of the CDR3: TGTGCCAGCAGTGAACAGGGGCTGTATAATTCACCCCTCCACTTT. This gives the protein CASSEQGLYNSPLHF.

The rearrangement joins TRBV7-6 to TRBJ2-3; 9 positions match TRBD2. The germline gives CDR1 SGHVS, CDR2 FNYEAQ. This CDR3 has 17 amino acids. Trimming at V came to 0 bases and at J to 6 bases, leaving 10 bases not matched to a gene. CDR3: CASSLAPKLAGVDTQYF. The DNA for the CDR3 is TGTGCCAGCAGCTTAGCGCCCAAGTTAGCGGGGGTGGATACGCAGTATTTT.

In DNA form, the CDR3 reads TGTGCCAGCAGCGTAGGACACCTGAACACTGAAGCTTTCTTT. Translation gives CASSVGHLNTEAFF. The chain combines TRBV9 with TRBJ1-1; D is uncertain. The CDR3 totals 14 residues. Germline values: CDR1 SGDLS, CDR2 YYNGEE. The ends were cut back, 0 bases at V and 0 bases at J, with 6 bases in the middle.

This chain links TRBV29-1 with TRBJ2-3; D unresolved. The CDR3 is 11 residues long. Germline-derived CDR1 and CDR2 are SQVTM and ANQGSEA. V dropped 5 bases and J dropped 6 bases, with 9 bases sitting between them. CDR3 loop: CSVPIPDTQYF. In nucleotides, the CDR3 is TGCAGCGTTCCTATACCGGATACGCAGTATTTT.

This clone came up once. The rearrangement uses TRBV6-2 or TRBV6-3 and TRBJ2-5; TRBD2 matches 9 bases. Germline V gene lookup returns CDR1 MNHEY and CDR2 SVGEGT. Unmatched junction bases numbered 7, after V lost 0 bases and J lost 5 bases. The CDR3 is 16 residues long. CDR3 DNA sequence: TGTGCCAGCAGTTACTCCACGGGACTAGCATGGGAGACCCAGTACTTC. Amino acids: CASSYSTGLAWETQYF.

This clone was seen more than once but under ten times. The chain joins TRBV6-5 to TRBJ1-5; 9 positions match TRBD1. J gave up 3 bases and V 10 bases, and 4 bases lay outside the gene matches. The germline CDR1 and CDR2 sequences are MNHEY and SVGAGI. The CDR3 has 13 residues. The CDR3 reads CATGQGNNQPQHF. The CDR3 region has the DNA TGTGCCACCGGACAGGGGAACAATCAGCCCCAGCATTTT.

The chain carries TRBV6-6 and TRBJ1-1, with 8 nucleotides matching TRBD1. The V segment lost 5 bases and the J segment 3 bases; nucleotides outside the gene matches: 17. Per germline, CDR1 MNHNY and CDR2 SVGAGI (reference sequence). The CDR3 has 18 residues. The CDR3 reads CASSRLSFRQGSYTEAFF. CDR3 in DNA: TGTGCCAGCAGTCGTCTCTCCTTTCGACAGGGGTCGTACACTGAAGCTTTCTTT.

This sequence joins TRBV3-1 (or the pseudogene TRBV3-2) and TRBJ2-2; TRBD2 agrees at 11 bases. This CDR3 region has 15 residues. Germline V gene sequence: CDR1 LGHDT, CDR2 YNNKEL (reference sequence). V lost 1 base and J lost 8; bases outside the gene matches: 3. CDR3 coding DNA: TGTGCCAGCAGCCAAGTGGGACTAGCGGCTGGGGAGCTGTTTTTT. Its protein product is CASSQVGLAAGELFF.

The chain employs TRBV9 and TRBJ2-5, with D possibly TRBD2 on 6 matching bases. CDR1 SGDLS and CDR2 YYNGEE come from the germline V gene. Deletions cut 0 bases from V and 7 bases from J, with 10 bases between. The CDR3 covers 13 residues. The CDR3 coding sequence is TGTGCCAGCAGCGTAGCTAGCGCAACGACCCAGTACTTC. This gives the protein CASSVASATTQYF.

The chain uses TRBV6-5 and TRBJ2-1, with D perhaps TRBD2 (6 bases). CDR1 is MNHEY and CDR2 is SVGAGI in the germline V gene. The CDR3 is 14 amino acids. V lost 1 base and J 8 bases, leaving 12 bases between the germline ends. CDR3 nucleotides: TGTGCCAGCAGTTACTTTCGGGGGATGGATGAGCAGTTCTTC. This encodes CASSYFRGMDEQFF.

The V gene is TRBV6-1, the J gene TRBJ1-5; D call uncertain. There are 15 residues in the CDR3. The V end lost 3 bases, the J end lost 6 bases, and 15 bases lay between the germline ends. From germline, CDR1 is MNHNS and CDR2 SASEGT. CDR3 residues: CASSERSLEGQPQHF. The CDR3 nucleotides are TGTGCCAGCAGTGAGCGGTCGTTGGAAGGTCAGCCCCAGCATTTT.